Presented here are 25 T cell receptor beta chains from one specimen sequenced in a study of T cell responses to AZD1222 COVID-19 vaccine. The data were produced by immunoSEQ multiplex PCR, yet TCRdb's version contains in-frame clones alone and is incomplete. The sample consists of about 140,000 clones, 90% to 95% of them appearing once. Specimen: peripheral blood, collected 28 days after the second AZD1222 dose. These receptor sequences come from an adult who received the AZD1222 COVID-19 vaccine.

The chain links TRBV19 to TRBJ1-2, with D unclear. There are 14 residues in the CDR3. CDR1 LNHDA and CDR2 SQIVND come from the germline V gene (reference sequence). V dropped 5 bases and J dropped 7 bases, with 17 bases sitting between them. CDR3 sequence (DNA): TGTGCCAGTAGTTCCCCCAGGAAAGGCGGTGGCTACACCTTC. Amino acid sequence: CASSSPRKGGGYTF.

This sequence joins TRBV7-8 and TRBJ1-1, with no clear D. The V gene's germline CDR1 is SGHVS and CDR2 FQNEAQ. The CDR3 is made up of 15 amino acids. V lost 5 bases to trimming and J lost 4 bases, with 17 bases between them. CDR3 coding DNA: TGTGCCAGCAGCCCCTCTGTTGGGTTTTCCACTGAAGCTTTCTTT. This sequence encodes CASSPSVGFSTEAFF.

The rearrangement uses TRBV7-2 and TRBJ1-1; 8 bases align to TRBD1. Germline CDR1 is SGHTA and CDR2 is FQGNSA. This CDR3 has 15 residues. V lost 0 bases, J lost 5 bases, and 5 bases stayed unmatched. The DNA for the CDR3 is TGTGCCAGCAGCTTAGCTTACAGGGGGGGGACTGAAGCTTTCTTT. Its translation is CASSLAYRGGTEAFF.

V is TRBV4-1 and J is TRBJ2-2; TRBD1 aligns across 10 bases. CDR1 and CDR2 from the germline V gene are MGHRA and YSYEKL. This CDR3 is 14 amino acids long. V gave up 3 bases and J gave up 8 bases; unmatched junction bases: 3. CDR3 protein: CASSHGQGVGELFF. The CDR3 DNA reads TGCGCCAGCAGCCACGGACAGGGGGTGGGGGAGCTGTTTTTT.

This clone is a singleton in its sample. The rearrangement joins TRBV25-1 to TRBJ1-1; D is perhaps TRBD1 (5 bases). The V gene lost 5 bases and the J gene lost 8 bases, with 15 bases spanning the gap. CDR3 size: 13 residues. CDR1 is MGHDK and CDR2 is SYGVNS in the germline V gene. CDR3: CASSFSSRAEAFF. Here the CDR3 DNA reads TGTGCCAGCAGTTTCAGCTCCAGGGCGGAAGCTTTCTTT.

V usage is TRBV7-3 and J usage is TRBJ2-3; D call uncertain. Trimming shortened V by 5 bases and J by 1 base, and 13 bases separated the two germline ends. Germline V gene data show CDR1 as SGHTA and CDR2 as FQGTGA. This CDR3 comprises 15 residues. The CDR3 DNA is TGTGCCAGCAGCCGGGTGGGCGGTCGCACAGATACGCAGTATTTT. Its protein product is CASSRVGGRTDTQYF.

The genes are TRBV6-2 or TRBV6-3 and TRBJ2-1; 12 nucleotides agree with TRBD2. The CDR3 spans 15 residues. Germline CDR1 MNHEY, CDR2 SVGEGT. Unmatched junction bases numbered 4, after V lost 6 bases and J lost 4 bases. DNA for the CDR3: TGTGCCAGCAGCCCACTAGCGGGGGGATACAATGAGCAGTTCTTC. Its protein product is CASSPLAGGYNEQFF.

The chain combines TRBV6-5 with TRBJ2-5; 7 bases match TRBD1. This CDR3 region has 14 residues. CDR1 is MNHEY and CDR2 is SVGAGI in the germline V gene. V shed 7 bases and J 1 base; nucleotides not matched to a gene: 6. The CDR3 coding sequence is TGTGCCAGCACCCGACGGGACAGCCAAGAGACCCAGTACTTC. Encoded protein: CASTRRDSQETQYF.

This clone was observed once. The V and J genes are TRBV7-2 and TRBJ1-1; possible D gene TRBD1, 5 bases. The germline V gene encodes CDR1 SGHTA and CDR2 FQGNSA. The CDR3 is 16 residues long. Trimming removed 1 base from V and 2 bases from J, with 14 bases in between. As DNA, the CDR3 is TGTGCCAGCAGCTTAGGGGACCCGTGGGGAAACACTGAAGCTTTCTTT. Translating gives CASSLGDPWGNTEAFF.

The chain links TRBV19 to TRBJ1-1; the D is unclear. The germline V and J ends were trimmed by 3 bases and 1 base, with 9 bases remaining between them. This CDR3 contains 14 residues. Germline V CDR1 and CDR2: LNHDA, SQIVND (reference sequence). The CDR3 spells CASSMAEGNTEAFF. CDR3 DNA: TGTGCCAGTAGTATGGCAGAGGGGAACACTGAAGCTTTCTTT.

The chain carries TRBV13 and TRBJ2-5, with 9 positions matching TRBD2. J was trimmed by 2 bases and V by 1 base; bases with no gene match: 8. The germline V gene has CDR1 PRHDT and CDR2 FYEKMQ (reference sequence). CDR3 length: 17 residues. The CDR3 is CASSLVGLAGVQETQYF. CDR3 DNA: TGTGCCAGCAGCTTAGTGGGATTAGCGGGGGTTCAAGAGACCCAGTACTTC.

The rearrangement uses TRBV5-1 and TRBJ2-2, with D possibly TRBD1 on 6 matching bases. The CDR3 runs 17 residues. V was clipped by 5 bases and J by 4 bases, with 21 bases between them. Germline V gene lookup returns CDR1 SGHRS and CDR2 YFSETQ. As DNA, the CDR3 is TGCGCCAGCAGGGACCCCCGAGACAGGTCGGCCACCGGGGAGCTGTTTTTT. Protein sequence: CASRDPRDRSATGELFF.

This chain links TRBV9 with TRBJ1-3; D unresolved. This CDR3 has 15 residues. Looked up from germline, CDR1 is SGDLS and CDR2 is YYNGEE. The V and J ends lost 4 bases and 0 bases respectively, with 11 bases between them. The CDR3 protein is CASSPRLGSGNTIYF. DNA for the CDR3: TGTGCCAGCAGCCCCCGACTGGGCTCTGGAAACACCATATATTTT.

This chain uses TRBV5-1 with TRBJ2-3; D gene unclear. Germline V lookup: CDR1 SGHRS, CDR2 YFSETQ. The length of the CDR3 is 14 residues. The germline V and J ends were trimmed by 0 bases and 0 bases, with 5 bases remaining between them. CDR3 sequence (DNA): TGCGCCAGCAGCTTGGAGGGTAGCACAGATACGCAGTATTTT. This encodes CASSLEGSTDTQYF.

The chain has TRBV27 and TRBJ2-7, with D perhaps being TRBD1 or TRBD2 (5 bases each). V was cut by 3 bases and J by 2 bases, with 11 bases left in between. CDR3 length: 14 amino acids. Germline CDR1 MNHEY, CDR2 SMNVEV (reference sequence). The CDR3, as DNA: TGTGCCAGCAGTTTTCGGGACGGAGCCTACGAGCAGTACTTC. This translates into CASSFRDGAYEQYF.

The J gene is TRBJ1-6, the V gene TRBV5-1; possibly TRBD1 for D (5 bases). Looked up from germline, CDR1 is SGHRS and CDR2 is YFSETQ. The CDR3 runs 15 residues. V shed 4 bases and J shed 6 bases, with 14 bases lying between them. CDR3 loop: CASSLGTGINSPLHF. The CDR3, as DNA: TGCGCCAGCAGCCTTGGGACCGGGATTAATTCACCCCTCCACTTT.

The chain uses TRBV7-3 and TRBJ2-1; D may correspond to TRBD1 or TRBD2 (7 bases each). Germline lookup yields CDR1 SGHTA and CDR2 FQGTGA. V gave up 1 base and J gave up 8 bases, with 27 bases separating them. The CDR3 spans 19 residues. The CDR3 DNA is TGTGCCAGCAGCTTAAGGGGCGACAGGGCCTCCGCAGGGGGGGATGAGCAGTTCTTC. Translating gives CASSLRGDRASAGGDEQFF.

The J gene is TRBJ1-2, the V gene TRBV7-9; weak D call: TRBD1 (5 bases). Germline lookup yields CDR1 SEHNR and CDR2 FQNEAQ (reference sequence). The CDR3 runs to 16 residues. V lost 8 bases, J lost 3 bases, and 22 bases lay in between. The CDR3 reads CASGTPGLKGDYGYTF. In DNA form, the CDR3 reads TGTGCCAGCGGAACACCGGGGCTAAAAGGAGACTATGGCTACACCTTC.

The chain combines TRBV7-3 with TRBJ2-7, with a weak D call TRBD2 (5 bases). Per germline, CDR1 SGHTA and CDR2 FQGTGA. The CDR3 is 13 amino acids. The V and J ends lost 5 bases and 2 bases respectively, with 10 bases between them. CDR3 sequence reads: CASSPGGPYEQYF. CDR3 bases: TGTGCCAGCAGCCCAGGAGGTCCCTACGAGCAGTACTTC.

This CDR3 reads CASTWGGQVYSPLHF. CDR3 sequence (DNA): TGTGCCAGTACCTGGGGGGGACAGGTCTATTCACCCCTCCACTTT. The chain carries TRBV19 and TRBJ1-6, with 8 bases identical to TRBD1. The CDR3 totals 15 residues. The germline V gene encodes CDR1 LNHDA and CDR2 SQIVND (reference sequence). V dropped 7 bases and J dropped 8; count of bases not matched to a gene: 10.

The chain has TRBV7-3 and TRBJ1-1, with a possible D match to TRBD1 (5 bases). CDR3 length: 13 amino acids. The germline gives CDR1 SGHTA, CDR2 FQGTGA. V dropped 5 bases and J dropped 6 bases, with 13 bases sitting between them. CDR3 amino acids: CASSPSGGAEAFF. The CDR3 nucleotides are TGTGCCAGCAGCCCCAGTGGGGGGGCTGAAGCTTTCTTT.

The chain recombines TRBV15 with TRBJ2-7; D uncertain. V was shortened by 5 bases and J by 0 bases, with 5 bases between the two germline ends. The CDR3 sequence is 12 residues long. The germline V gene has CDR1 LNHNV and CDR2 YYDKDF (reference sequence). The CDR3 is CATSGSSYEQYF. The CDR3 region has the DNA TGTGCCACCAGCGGTAGCTCCTACGAGCAGTACTTC.

The chain recombines TRBV11-2 with TRBJ1-4; D unresolved. Trimming removed 2 bases from V and 4 bases from J, with 23 bases in between. Germline-derived CDR1 and CDR2 are SGHAT and FQNNGV. The length of the CDR3 is 19 residues. CDR3 nucleotides: TGTGCCAGCAGCTTATTTTCTATTTTCCCTTTAGATGATAATGAAAAACTGTTTTTT. Its protein is CASSLFSIFPLDDNEKLFF.

The chain couples TRBV5-6 to TRBJ1-3; 7 bases align to TRBD1. V lost 0 bases to trimming and J lost 3 bases; unmatched junction nucleotides: 3. The CDR3 is made up of 15 amino acids. Germline lookup yields CDR1 SGHDT and CDR2 YYEEEE. The CDR3 here is CASSLDPGGGNTIYF. The CDR3 DNA reads TGTGCCAGCAGCTTGGACCCAGGGGGTGGAAACACCATATATTTT.

V usage is TRBV4-1 and J usage is TRBJ2-7; D is unresolved. Germline CDR1 is MGHRA and CDR2 is YSYEKL. The CDR3 has 14 amino acids. Trimming stripped 0 bases from V and 3 bases from J, with 9 bases between. CDR3 DNA sequence: TGCGCCAGCAGCCAAGAGAACAGCGTCTACGAGCAGTACTTC. Amino acids: CASSQENSVYEQYF.